The clone carrying this T cell receptor beta chain was counted between two and nine times. The target antigen is unknown. As diagnostic evidence, clinical symptoms, serum thyroxine, TRAb, thyroid ultrasound and orbital computed tomography were relied upon. The data originate from a study of Graves' ophthalmopathy and Graves' hyperthyroidism. Study results and limitations: A roughly 81% specificity and around 88% sensitivity were achieved by a 13-signature model that separated ophthalmopathy from stable hyperthyroidism.

Losses at the gene ends were 5 bases for V and 1 base for J; bases not matched to a gene: 12. The CDR3 has 17 amino acids. RNA transcripts were the template, and TCR beta CDR3 regions were amplified from them. HTBI primers were used in a first-round RT-PCR, which preceded a second-round multiplex PCR. TCRdb analysed the multiplex PCR reads with MiXCR anew, one entry per CDR3 protein. The sample lists almost 750,000 distinct CDR3 sequences; about 44% were seen once. This chain connects TRBV12-3 or TRBV12-4 to TRBJ2-7; 9 bases are a match to TRBD1. This TCR came from an adult man with Graves' ophthalmopathy. Input material: peripheral blood. Written as DNA, the CDR3 is TGTGCCAGCAGTAAACAGGGACAGGGAGTTCTGTCCTACGAGCAGTACTTC. Amino acids: CASSKQGQGVLSYEQYF.